This T cell receptor (beta chain) was sequenced for a study of T cell responses to AZD1222 COVID-19 vaccine. Here immunoSEQ multiplex PCR was the method, and the copy in TCRdb shows in-frame clones only, minus some. The repertoire has 95,000 to 150,000 clones, about 90% of them found once; the top ten carry about 1.5%. Germline values: CDR1 MNHNS, CDR2 SASEGT. The CDR3 spans 15 residues. V was cut by 1 base and J by 3 bases, with 11 bases left in between. Study observations and caveats: There were vaccine-associated CD4 TCRs across spike, dominant at 160-218 and 743-854. Unmutated regions of variants are reportedly targeted by nearly half of spike-specific TCRs.

As for this clone: What it binds is unknown.

Specimen: peripheral blood, collected on day 0 of AZD1222 vaccination. The chain links TRBV6-1 to TRBJ2-3; TRBD2 might be the D (6 bases). The TCR was taken from an adult in good health. The CDR3, as DNA: TGTGCCAGCAGTGAAGGGAGGGACCCGACAGATACGCAGTATTTT. The encoded protein is CASSEGRDPTDTQYF.